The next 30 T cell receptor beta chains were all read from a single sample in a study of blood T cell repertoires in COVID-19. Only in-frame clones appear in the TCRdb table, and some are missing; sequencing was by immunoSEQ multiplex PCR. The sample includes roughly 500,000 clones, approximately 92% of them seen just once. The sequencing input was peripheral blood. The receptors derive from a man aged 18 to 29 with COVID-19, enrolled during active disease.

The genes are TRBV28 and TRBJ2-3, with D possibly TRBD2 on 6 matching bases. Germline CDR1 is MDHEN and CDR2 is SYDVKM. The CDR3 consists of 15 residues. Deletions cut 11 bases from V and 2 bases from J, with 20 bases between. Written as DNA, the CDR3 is TGTGCCTTAGCGAGTGGGAGGTTCGTCACAGATACGCAGTATTTT. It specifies CALASGRFVTDTQYF.

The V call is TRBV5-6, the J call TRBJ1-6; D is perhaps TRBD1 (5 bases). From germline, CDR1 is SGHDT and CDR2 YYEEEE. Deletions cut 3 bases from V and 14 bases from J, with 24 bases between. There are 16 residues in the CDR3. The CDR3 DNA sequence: TGTGCCAGCAGCTCCCGACATCCCCAGGGCGAAGGATCCCTCCACTTT. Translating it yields CASSSRHPQGEGSLHF.

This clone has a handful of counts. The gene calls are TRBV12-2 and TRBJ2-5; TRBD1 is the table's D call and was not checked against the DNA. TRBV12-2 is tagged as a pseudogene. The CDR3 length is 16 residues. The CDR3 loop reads CASRLAVGQEQETQYF. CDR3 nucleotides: TGTGCAAGTCGCTTAGCGGTGGGACAGGAGCAAGAGACCCAGTACTTC.

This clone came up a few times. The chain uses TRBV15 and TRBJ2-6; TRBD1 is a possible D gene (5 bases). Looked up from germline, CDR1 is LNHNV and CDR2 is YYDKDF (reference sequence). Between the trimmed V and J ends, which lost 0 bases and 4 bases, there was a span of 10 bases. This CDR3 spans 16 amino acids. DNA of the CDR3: TGTGCCACCAGCAGAGAAACAGGCTCCGGGGCCAACGTCCTGACTTTC. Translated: CATSRETGSGANVLTF.

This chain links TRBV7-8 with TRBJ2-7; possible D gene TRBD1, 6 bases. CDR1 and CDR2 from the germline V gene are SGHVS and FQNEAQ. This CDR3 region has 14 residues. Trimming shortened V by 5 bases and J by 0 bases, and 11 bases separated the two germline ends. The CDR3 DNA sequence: TGTGCCAGCAGCCGGGACATAATCTCCTACGAGCAGTACTTC. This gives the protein CASSRDIISYEQYF.

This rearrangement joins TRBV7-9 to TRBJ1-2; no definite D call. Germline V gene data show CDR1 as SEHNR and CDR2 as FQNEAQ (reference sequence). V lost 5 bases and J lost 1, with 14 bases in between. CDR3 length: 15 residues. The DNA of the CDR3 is TGTGCCAGCAGCCCCCGTGAGGCAAATAACTATGGCTACACCTTC. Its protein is CASSPREANNYGYTF. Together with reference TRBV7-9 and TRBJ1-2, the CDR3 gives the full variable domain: DTGVSQNPRHKITKRGQNVTFRCDPISEHNRLYWYRQTLGQGPEFLTYFQNEAQLEKSRLLSDRFSAERPKGSFSTLEIQRTEQGDSAMYLCASSPREANNYGYTFGSGTRLTVV.

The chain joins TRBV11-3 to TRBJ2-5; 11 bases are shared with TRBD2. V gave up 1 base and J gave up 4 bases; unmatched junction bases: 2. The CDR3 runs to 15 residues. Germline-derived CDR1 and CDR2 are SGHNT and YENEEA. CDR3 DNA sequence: TGTGCCAGCAGCTTAGTTAGCGGGGGGGCAGAGACCCAGTACTTC. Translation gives CASSLVSGGAETQYF.

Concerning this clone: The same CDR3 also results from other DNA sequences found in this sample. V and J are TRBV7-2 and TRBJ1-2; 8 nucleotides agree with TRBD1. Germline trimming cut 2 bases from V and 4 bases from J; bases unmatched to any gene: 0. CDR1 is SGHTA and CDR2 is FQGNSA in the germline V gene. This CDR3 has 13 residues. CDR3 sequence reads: CASSLTGGYGYTF. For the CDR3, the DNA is TGTGCCAGCAGCTTAACAGGGGGCTATGGCTACACCTTC.

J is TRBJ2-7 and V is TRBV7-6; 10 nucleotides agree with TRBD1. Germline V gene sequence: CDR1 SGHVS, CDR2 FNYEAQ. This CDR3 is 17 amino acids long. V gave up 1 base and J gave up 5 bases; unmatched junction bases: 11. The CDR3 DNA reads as TGTGCCAGCAGCTTAGAACCCGCGGGACAGGGGTTCAACGAGCAGTACTTC. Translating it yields CASSLEPAGQGFNEQYF.

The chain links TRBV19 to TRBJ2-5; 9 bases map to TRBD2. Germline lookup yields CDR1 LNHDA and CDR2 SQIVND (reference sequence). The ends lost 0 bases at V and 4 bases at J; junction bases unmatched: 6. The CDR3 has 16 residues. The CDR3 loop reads CASSIDGGAGGETQYF. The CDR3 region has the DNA TGTGCCAGTAGTATAGATGGAGGAGCGGGAGGAGAGACCCAGTACTTC.

The CDR3, as DNA: TGTGCCAGCAGTTTTGGACAGGGGGCGCGACTATCAGAAGCTTTCTTT. Amino acids: CASSFGQGARLSEAFF. This chain uses TRBV6-5 with TRBJ1-1, with 11 bases that match TRBD1. The CDR3 length is 16 residues. The junction had 12 bases not matched to a gene; V was cut back by 4 bases and J by 8 bases. Per germline, CDR1 MNHEY and CDR2 SVGAGI.

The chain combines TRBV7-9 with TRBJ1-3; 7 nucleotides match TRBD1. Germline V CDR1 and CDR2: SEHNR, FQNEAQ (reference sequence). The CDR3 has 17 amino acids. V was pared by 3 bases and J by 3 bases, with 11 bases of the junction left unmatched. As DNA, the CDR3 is TGTGCCAGCAGCTTGGACCCAGGGGGGCAATTTGGAAACACCATATATTTT. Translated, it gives CASSLDPGGQFGNTIYF.

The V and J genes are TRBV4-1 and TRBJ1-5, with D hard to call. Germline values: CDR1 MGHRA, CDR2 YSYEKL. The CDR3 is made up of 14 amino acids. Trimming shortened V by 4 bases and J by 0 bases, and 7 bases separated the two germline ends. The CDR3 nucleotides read TGCGCCAGCAGCCTCCTATATAGCAATCAGCCCCAGCATTTT. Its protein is CASSLLYSNQPQHF.

The CDR3 sequence is CASSSHRGSDSFPYEQYF. The CDR3 nucleotides are TGTGCCAGCAGCTCCCACAGGGGGTCGGACAGTTTCCCCTACGAGCAGTACTTC. V gene TRBV7-8 combines with J gene TRBJ2-7, with 8 positions matching TRBD1. V was pared by 4 bases and J by 2 bases, with 16 bases of the junction left unmatched. Germline V gene sequence: CDR1 SGHVS, CDR2 FQNEAQ. The CDR3 totals 18 residues.

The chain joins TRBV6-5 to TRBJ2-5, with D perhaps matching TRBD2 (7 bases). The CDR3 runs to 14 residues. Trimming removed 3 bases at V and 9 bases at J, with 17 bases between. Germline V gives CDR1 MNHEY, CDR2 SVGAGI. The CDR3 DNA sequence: TGTGCCAGCAGTTATTCTGGGGGGGCCGGGTCCCAGTACTTC. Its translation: CASSYSGGAGSQYF.

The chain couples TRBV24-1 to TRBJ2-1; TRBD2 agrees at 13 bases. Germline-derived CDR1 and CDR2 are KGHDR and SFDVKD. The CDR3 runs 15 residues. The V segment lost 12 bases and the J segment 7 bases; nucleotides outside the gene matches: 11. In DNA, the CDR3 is TGTGCCTCAGCAAGCCGGACTAGCGGGAGTAATGAGCAGTTCTTC. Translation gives CASASRTSGSNEQFF.

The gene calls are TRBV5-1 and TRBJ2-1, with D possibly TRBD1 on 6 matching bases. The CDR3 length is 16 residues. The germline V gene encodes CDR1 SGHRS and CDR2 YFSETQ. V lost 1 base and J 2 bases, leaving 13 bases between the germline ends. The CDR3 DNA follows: TGCGCCAGCAGCTTGCCAGGGGTAGGGCCCTACAATGAGCAGTTCTTC. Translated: CASSLPGVGPYNEQFF.

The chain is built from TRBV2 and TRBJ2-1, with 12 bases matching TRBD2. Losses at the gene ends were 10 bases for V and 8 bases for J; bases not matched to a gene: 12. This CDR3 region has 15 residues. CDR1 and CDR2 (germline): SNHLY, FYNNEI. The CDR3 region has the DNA TGTGCCACCCACCCGACTAGCGGGAGTACGGATGAGCAGTTCTTC. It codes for CATHPTSGSTDEQFF. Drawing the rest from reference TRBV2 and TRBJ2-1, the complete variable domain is EPEVTQTPSHQVTQMGQEVILRCVPISNHLYFYWYRQILGQKVEFLVSFYNNEISEKSEIFDDQFSVERPDGSNFTLKIRSTKLEDSAMYFCATHPTSGSTDEQFFGPGTRLTVL.

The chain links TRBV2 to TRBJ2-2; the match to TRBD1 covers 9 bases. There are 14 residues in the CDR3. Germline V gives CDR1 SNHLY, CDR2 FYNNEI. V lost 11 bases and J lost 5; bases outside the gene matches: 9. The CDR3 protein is CALKEGQGTGELFF. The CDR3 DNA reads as TGTGCCTTAAAGGAGGGACAGGGAACCGGGGAGCTGTTTTTT.

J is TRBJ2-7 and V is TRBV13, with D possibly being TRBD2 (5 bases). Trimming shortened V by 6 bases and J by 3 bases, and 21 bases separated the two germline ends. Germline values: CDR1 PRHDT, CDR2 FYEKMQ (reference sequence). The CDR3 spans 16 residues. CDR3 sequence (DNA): TGTGCCAGCAGTCTTAGGTTACGGGGTTCGGACTACGAGCAGTACTTC. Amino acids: CASSLRLRGSDYEQYF.

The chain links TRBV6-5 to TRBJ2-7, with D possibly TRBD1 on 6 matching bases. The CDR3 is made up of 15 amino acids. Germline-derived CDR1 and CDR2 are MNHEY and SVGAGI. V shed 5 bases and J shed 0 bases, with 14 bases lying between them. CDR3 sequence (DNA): TGTGCCAGCAGTCACCTCCAGGGGTCCTCCTACGAGCAGTACTTC. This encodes CASSHLQGSSYEQYF.

CDR3 region: CASSRDRGGSGNTIYF. CDR3 DNA sequence: TGCGCCAGCAGCCGAGACAGGGGAGGATCTGGAAACACCATATATTTT. This sequence joins TRBV5-1 and TRBJ1-3; 8 nucleotides match TRBD1. V gave up 4 bases and J gave up 1 base; unmatched junction bases: 7. The CDR3 has 16 amino acids. Germline lookup yields CDR1 SGHRS and CDR2 YFSETQ.

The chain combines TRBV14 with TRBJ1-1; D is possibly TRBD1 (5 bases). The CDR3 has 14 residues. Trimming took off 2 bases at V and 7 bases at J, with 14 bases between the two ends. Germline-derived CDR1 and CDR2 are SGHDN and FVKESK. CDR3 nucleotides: TGTGCCAGCAGCCAATTTGTGGGGCGAGGTGAAGCTTTCTTT. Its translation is CASSQFVGRGEAFF.

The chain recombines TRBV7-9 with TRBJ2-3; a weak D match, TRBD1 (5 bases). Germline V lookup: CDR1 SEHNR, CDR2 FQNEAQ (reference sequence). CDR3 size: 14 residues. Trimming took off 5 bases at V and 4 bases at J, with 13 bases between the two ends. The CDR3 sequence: CASSTDSLPDTQYF. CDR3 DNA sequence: TGTGCCAGCAGCACCGACAGTTTGCCAGATACGCAGTATTTT.

In DNA form, the CDR3 reads TGTGCCAGCTCAAGGACAGGGTTTGGCAATCAGCCCCAGCATTTT. Translated: CASSRTGFGNQPQHF. This sequence joins TRBV18 and TRBJ1-5; 8 bases agree with TRBD1. The CDR3 totals 15 residues. V dropped 5 bases and J dropped 2; count of bases not matched to a gene: 5. Germline loops: CDR1 KGHSH, CDR2 LQKENI.

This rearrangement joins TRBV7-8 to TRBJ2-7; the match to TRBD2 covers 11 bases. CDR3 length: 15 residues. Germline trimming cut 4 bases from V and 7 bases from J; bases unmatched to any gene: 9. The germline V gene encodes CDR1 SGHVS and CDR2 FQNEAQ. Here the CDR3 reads CASSSSGGLAREQYF. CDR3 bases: TGTGCCAGCAGCTCTAGCGGGGGGCTCGCTAGGGAGCAGTACTTC.

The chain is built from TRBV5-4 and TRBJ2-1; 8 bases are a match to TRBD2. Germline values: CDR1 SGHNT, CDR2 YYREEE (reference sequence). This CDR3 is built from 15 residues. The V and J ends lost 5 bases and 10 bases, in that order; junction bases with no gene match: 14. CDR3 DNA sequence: TGTGCCAGCAGACCGGGGGGGGACCAGACTGGGGAGCAGTTCTTC. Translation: CASRPGGDQTGEQFF.

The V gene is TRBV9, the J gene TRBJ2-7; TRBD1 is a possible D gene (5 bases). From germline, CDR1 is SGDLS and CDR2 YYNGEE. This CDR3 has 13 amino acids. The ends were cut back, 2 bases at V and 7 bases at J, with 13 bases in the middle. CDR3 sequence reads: CASSVRQMGEQYF. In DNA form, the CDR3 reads TGTGCCAGCAGCGTTCGACAGATGGGTGAGCAGTACTTC. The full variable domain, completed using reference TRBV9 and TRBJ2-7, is DSGVTQTPKHLITATGQRVTLRCSPRSGDLSVYWYQQSLDQGLQFLIQYYNGEERAKGNILERFSAQQFPDLHSELNLSSLELGDSALYFCASSVRQMGEQYFGPGTRLTVT.

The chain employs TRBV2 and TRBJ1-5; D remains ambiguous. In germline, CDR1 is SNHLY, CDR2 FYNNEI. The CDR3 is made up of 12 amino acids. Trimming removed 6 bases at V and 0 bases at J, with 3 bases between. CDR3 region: CASSGSNQPQHF. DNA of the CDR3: TGTGCCAGCAGCGGTAGCAATCAGCCCCAGCATTTT.

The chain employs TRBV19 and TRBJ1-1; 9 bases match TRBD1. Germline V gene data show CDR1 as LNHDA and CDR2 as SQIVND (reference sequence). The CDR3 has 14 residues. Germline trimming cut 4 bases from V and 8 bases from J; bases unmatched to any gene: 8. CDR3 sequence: CASSRNRGHLEAFF. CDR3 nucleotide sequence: TGTGCCAGTAGTAGGAACAGGGGGCACCTCGAAGCTTTCTTT.